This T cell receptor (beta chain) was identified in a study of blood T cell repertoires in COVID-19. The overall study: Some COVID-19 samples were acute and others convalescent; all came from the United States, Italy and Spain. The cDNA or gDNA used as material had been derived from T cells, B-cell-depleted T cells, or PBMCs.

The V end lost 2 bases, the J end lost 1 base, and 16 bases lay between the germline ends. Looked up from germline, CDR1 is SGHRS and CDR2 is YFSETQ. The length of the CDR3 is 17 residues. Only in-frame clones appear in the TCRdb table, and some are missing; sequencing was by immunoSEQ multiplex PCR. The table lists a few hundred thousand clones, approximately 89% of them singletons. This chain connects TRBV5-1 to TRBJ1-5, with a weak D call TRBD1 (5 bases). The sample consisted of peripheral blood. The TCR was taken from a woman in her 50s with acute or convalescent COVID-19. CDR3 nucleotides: TGCGCCAGCAGCTTTGGACCCTTAAGGGGAAGCAATCAGCCCCAGCATTTT. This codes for CASSFGPLRGSNQPQHF.